These 32 T cell receptor beta chains came from one sample sequenced in a study of shared clonotypes between healthy human individuals. Naive CD8 cells lacked CD45RO and underwent positive selection for CCR7, leaving out terminally differentiated effector memory CD45RA+ cells. The repertoire was sequenced with immunoSEQ multiplex PCR; TCRdb's copy has only in-frame clones and lacks some. The data show millions of clones, 85% to 95% seen once. Sequences were obtained from naive CD8+ T cells from PBMCs. These receptors were obtained from a man aged 18 to 35 in good health. Some clones in this sample may be carry-over from other donors' samples.

This clone appeared once. The chain has TRBV4-3 and TRBJ2-7; 10 bases are a match to TRBD2. Germline lookup yields CDR1 LGHNA and CDR2 YSLEER. V shed 2 bases and J 6 bases; nucleotides not matched to a gene: 13. This CDR3 spans 17 amino acids. DNA for the CDR3: TGCGCCAGCAGCCAAAATTATGGTCTAGCGGGAGTAAGCGAGCAGTACTTC. Translation: CASSQNYGLAGVSEQYF.

This chain uses TRBV7-3 with TRBJ2-1, with D possibly being TRBD2 (5 bases). Germline-derived CDR1 and CDR2 are SGHTA and FQGTGA. V lost 3 bases, J lost 7 bases, and 10 bases lay in between. The CDR3 totals 13 residues. CDR3 DNA: TGTGCCAGCAGCTTTTTCGGGGATAATGAGCAGTTCTTC. Its protein product is CASSFFGDNEQFF.

The genes are TRBV19 and TRBJ1-1; D may be TRBD1 (5 bases). Looked up from germline, CDR1 is LNHDA and CDR2 is SQIVND (reference sequence). Trimming took 5 bases from V and 1 from J, leaving 14 bases between them. The CDR3 totals 15 residues. CDR3 coding DNA: TGTGCCAGTAGTGGGGCGGGAGCCGCGAACACTGAAGCTTTCTTT. Translation: CASSGAGAANTEAFF.

About this clone: Other DNA sequences from this sample encode an identical CDR3 as well. The genes are TRBV27 and TRBJ2-5; D uncertain. V lost 7 bases and J lost 5, with 2 bases in between. The CDR3 consists of 9 residues. Germline-derived CDR1 and CDR2 are MNHEY and SMNVEV (reference sequence). The DNA of the CDR3 is TGTGCCAGCAAGGAGACCCAGTACTTC. It is translated as CASKETQYF.

The chain is built from TRBV7-3 and TRBJ1-6; a weak D match, TRBD1 (6 bases). Germline V gene sequence: CDR1 SGHTA, CDR2 FQGTGA. This CDR3 spans 16 amino acids. The ends were cut back, 2 bases at V and 6 bases at J, with 14 bases in the middle. The CDR3 region is CASSLYSQGTNSPLHF. DNA of the CDR3: TGTGCCAGCAGCTTATACTCCCAGGGGACTAATTCACCCCTCCACTTT.

This chain links TRBV14 with TRBJ1-3; D is unclear. The CDR3 loop spans 15 amino acids. V shed 0 bases and J shed 2 bases, with 8 bases lying between them. Germline CDR1 is SGHDN and CDR2 is FVKESK. The CDR3, as DNA: TGTGCCAGCAGCCAAGACAGGAGTACTGGAAACACCATATATTTT. Translating it yields CASSQDRSTGNTIYF.

The chain is built from TRBV7-9 and TRBJ2-2; TRBD2 aligns across 8 bases. The CDR3 spans 19 residues. Trimming cost V 5 bases and J 4 bases; bases outside gene matches: 18. CDR1 is SEHNR, CDR2 FQNEAQ, per germline (reference sequence). In DNA, the CDR3 is TGTGCCAGCAGCCGAGGAAGTACAAGGGGACTAGAGGGCACCGGGGAGCTGTTTTTT. It translates to CASSRGSTRGLEGTGELFF.

The chain couples TRBV11-2 to TRBJ1-1; 12 bases are a match to TRBD1. The V and J ends lost 0 bases and 5 bases, in that order; junction bases with no gene match: 10. The CDR3 loop spans 18 amino acids. Germline V CDR1 and CDR2: SGHAT, FQNNGV. The CDR3 nucleotides read TGTGCCAGCAGCTTAGATGTGGGGACAGGGGGCGTAGGGACTGAAGCTTTCTTT. As protein: CASSLDVGTGGVGTEAFF.

V gene TRBV10-3 combines with J gene TRBJ1-2; TRBD1 agrees at 7 bases. CDR1 and CDR2 from the germline V gene are ENHRY and SYGVKD. This CDR3 region has 17 residues. Trimming removed 0 bases from V and 4 bases from J; junction bases left unmatched: 11. The CDR3 DNA follows: TGTGCCATCAGTGAGTCAGGGGGCGTCAGGGTAGGCTATGGCTACACCTTC. Translated: CAISESGGVRVGYGYTF.

The chain carries TRBV5-1 and TRBJ2-2, with D perhaps being TRBD1 or TRBD2 (5 bases each). Between the trimmed V and J ends, which lost 0 bases and 7 bases, there was a span of 16 bases. CDR1 is SGHRS and CDR2 is YFSETQ in the germline V gene. The CDR3 is 16 residues long. The CDR3 nucleotides read TGCGCCAGCAGCTTGGCCGGGACGGGGCTCGACGGGGAGCTGTTTTTT. The encoded protein is CASSLAGTGLDGELFF.

The chain is built from TRBV5-1 and TRBJ1-4, with 7 bases fitting TRBD1. The V gene end was trimmed by 1 base and the J gene end by 5 bases; junction bases not matched to a gene: 29. Germline lookup yields CDR1 SGHRS and CDR2 YFSETQ. CDR3 length: 23 residues. The DNA of the CDR3 is TGCGCCAGCAGCTTGTTCGCCGGGTTGGTTCGGGACAGCCCGAAAGTGGAAAATGAAAAACTGTTTTTT. Encoded protein: CASSLFAGLVRDSPKVENEKLFF.

The genes are TRBV7-9 and TRBJ1-3; D gene ambiguous. Germline lookup yields CDR1 SEHNR and CDR2 FQNEAQ (reference sequence). The CDR3 has 18 amino acids. V was trimmed by 1 base and J by 0 bases, leaving 16 bases between them. The CDR3 region has the DNA TGTGCCAGCAGCTTAGTAGGAGGGTTCCTTAACTCTGGAAACACCATATATTTT. Encoded protein: CASSLVGGFLNSGNTIYF.

The chain uses TRBV5-8 and TRBJ2-3; D is unclear. The CDR3 runs to 14 residues. V was shortened by 0 bases and J by 0 bases, with 5 bases between the two germline ends. Looked up from germline, CDR1 is SGHTS and CDR2 is YDEGEE. The DNA for the CDR3 is TGTGCCAGCAGCTTGGGCCCCAGCACAGATACGCAGTATTTT. This codes for CASSLGPSTDTQYF.

The chain has TRBV4-1 and TRBJ2-1; 7 nucleotides line up with TRBD1. The germline V gene encodes CDR1 MGHRA and CDR2 YSYEKL. Trimming cost V 2 bases and J 0 bases; bases outside gene matches: 7. The CDR3 covers 17 residues. The CDR3 is CASSQLERTGSYNEQFF. The DNA for the CDR3 is TGCGCCAGCAGCCAATTAGAACGGACAGGCTCCTACAATGAGCAGTTCTTC.

The V and J genes are TRBV29-1 and TRBJ2-3; D uncertain. This CDR3 is built from 14 residues. Trimming removed 1 base from V and 3 bases from J, with 11 bases in between. Germline loops: CDR1 SQVTM, CDR2 ANQGSEA. The chain's CDR3 is CSVEGIYYTDTQYF. The CDR3 DNA is TGCAGCGTTGAAGGGATCTACTATACAGATACGCAGTATTTT.

This clone was detected once. The chain couples TRBV6-1 to TRBJ1-2, with D maybe TRBD1 (5 bases). This CDR3 is built from 18 residues. V lost 0 bases, J lost 2 bases, and 19 bases lay in between. Germline-derived CDR1 and CDR2 are MNHNS and SASEGT. CDR3 sequence reads: CASSEALHSGGNNYGYTF. CDR3 nucleotides: TGTGCCAGCAGTGAAGCGCTTCATTCGGGGGGGAACAACTATGGCTACACCTTC.

V gene TRBV7-3 combines with J gene TRBJ2-1; D is ambiguous. Trimming removed 2 bases from V and 5 bases from J, with 16 bases in between. CDR1 is SGHTA, CDR2 FQGTGA, per germline. The CDR3 runs 16 residues. The DNA of the CDR3 is TGTGCCAGCAGCTTACGAGCCGAAAGTGTGCACAATGAGCAGTTCTTC. It yields the protein CASSLRAESVHNEQFF.

The rearrangement uses TRBV30 and TRBJ2-7, with D possibly being TRBD2 (5 bases). The CDR3 extends over 14 amino acids. Trimming took off 0 bases at V and 3 bases at J, with 12 bases between the two ends. From germline, CDR1 is GTSNPN and CDR2 SVGIG (reference sequence). The CDR3 DNA is TGTGCCTGGAGTGTACCCGGGAATTACTACGAGCAGTACTTC. Amino acids: CAWSVPGNYYEQYF. The full variable domain, its missing parts supplied by reference TRBV30 and TRBJ2-7, is SQTIHQWPATLVQPVGSPLSLECTVEGTSNPNLYWYRQAAGRGLQLLFYSVGIGQISSEVPQNLSASRPQDRQFILSSKKLLLSDSGFYLCAWSVPGNYYEQYFGPGTRLTVT.

The chain combines TRBV7-9 with TRBJ1-1; 7 bases are shared with TRBD1. This CDR3 is built from 17 residues. The germline V gene has CDR1 SEHNR and CDR2 FQNEAQ (reference sequence). J was trimmed by 4 bases and V by 2 bases; bases with no gene match: 13. CDR3 nucleotides: TGTGCCAGCAGCTTACGCAGGGGGGGAGGTTTGGCCACTGAAGCTTTCTTT. Its translation: CASSLRRGGGLATEAFF.

The V call is TRBV28, the J call TRBJ2-7; TRBD1 is a possible D gene (6 bases). Per the germline V gene, CDR1 is MDHEN and CDR2 is SYDVKM. Trimming took 4 bases from V and 0 from J, leaving 19 bases between them. This CDR3 comprises 17 residues. The CDR3 bases are TGTGCCAGCAGTTGGGACACCTACTCCGAGGCCTCCTACGAGCAGTACTTC. Translating gives CASSWDTYSEASYEQYF.

CDR3 DNA: TGTGCCAGCAGCGTAGTGGCAGGGGGCCTCACTGAAGCTTTCTTT. Translated: CASSVVAGGLTEAFF. This rearrangement joins TRBV9 to TRBJ1-1; TRBD1 matches 8 bases. The germline V gene encodes CDR1 SGDLS and CDR2 YYNGEE. CDR3 size: 15 residues. V gave up 0 bases and J gave up 4 bases; unmatched junction bases: 5.

This CDR3 reads CASSYGLAGVGEQFF. In DNA, the CDR3 is TGTGCCAGCAGTTATGGACTAGCGGGAGTCGGTGAGCAGTTCTTC. The rearrangement links TRBV6-5 to TRBJ2-1; TRBD2 aligns across 13 bases. This CDR3 comprises 15 residues. Germline V CDR1 and CDR2: MNHEY, SVGAGI. The V gene end was trimmed by 3 bases and the J gene end by 9 bases; junction bases not matched to a gene: 5.

The chain is built from TRBV9 and TRBJ1-2; 7 bases map to TRBD1. In germline, CDR1 is SGDLS, CDR2 YYNGEE. The CDR3 is made up of 15 amino acids. The junction had 9 bases not matched to a gene; V was cut back by 4 bases and J by 3 bases. CDR3 residues: CASSPRGGQYYGYTF. In DNA form, the CDR3 reads TGTGCCAGCAGCCCCAGAGGGGGCCAATACTATGGCTACACCTTC.

The gene calls are TRBV28 and TRBJ2-5, with D uncertain. The J call is doubtful: the DNA matches TRBJ2-7 better. The CDR3 is 11 amino acids. The V gene's germline CDR1 is MDHEN and CDR2 SYDVKM. CDR3 coding DNA: TGTGCCAGCAGTTTTCTTAACGAGCAGTACTTC. Translated, it gives CASSFLNEQYF.

Details on this clone: At one end the junction does not follow the germline gene, possibly because of a read error. This sequence joins TRBV6-5 and TRBJ2-7; D unresolved. The length of the CDR3 is 13 residues. Germline loops: CDR1 MNHEY, CDR2 SVGAGI. CDR3: CASSDASSHEQYF. The CDR3 DNA reads as TGTGCCAGCAGCGATGCGAGCTCCCACGAGCAGTACTTC.

This clone showed up just once. Other DNA variants within this sample encode the same CDR3. The chain uses TRBV28 and TRBJ1-5, with TRBD1 matching 9 bases. Germline V gene data show CDR1 as MDHEN and CDR2 as SYDVKM. The CDR3 extends over 15 amino acids. J gave up 4 bases and V 5 bases, and 6 bases lay outside the gene matches. The CDR3, as DNA: TGTGCCAGCAGTCTCAGGGGACAGGGAAATCAGCCCCAGCATTTT. It is translated as CASSLRGQGNQPQHF.

This clone has only one observation. DNA of the CDR3: TGTGCCAGCAGCCCATGGGGACGGACTAGCGGGAGTGGGGTGCAGTTCTTC. It encodes CASSPWGRTSGSGVQFF. V gene TRBV9 combines with J gene TRBJ2-1; 13 bases line up with TRBD2. With V trimmed by 4 bases and J by 12 bases, 16 bases remained unmatched. Germline V gene data show CDR1 as SGDLS and CDR2 as YYNGEE. The CDR3 totals 17 residues.

This sequence joins TRBV6-6 and TRBJ1-1; a possible D gene is TRBD1 (5 bases). The CDR3 length is 14 residues. The ends were cut back, 5 bases at V and 6 bases at J, with 16 bases in the middle. Looked up from germline, CDR1 is MNHNY and CDR2 is SVGAGI (reference sequence). The CDR3 spells CASSRFLGVAEAFF. The CDR3 DNA reads as TGTGCCAGCAGTCGCTTCTTGGGGGTTGCTGAAGCTTTCTTT.

On this clone itself: The sample holds other DNA sequences that translate to the same CDR3. The chain joins TRBV27 to TRBJ2-2; no definite D call. Germline values: CDR1 MNHEY, CDR2 SMNVEV (reference sequence). This CDR3 is built from 13 residues. V lost 3 bases and J 3 bases, leaving 5 bases between the germline ends. The CDR3 loop is CASSFRDTGELFF. Here the CDR3 DNA reads TGTGCCAGCAGTTTCCGGGACACCGGGGAGCTGTTTTTT.

The sample holds a few counts of this clone. V is TRBV27 and J is TRBJ1-2; 10 bases map to TRBD1. Germline V gene data show CDR1 as MNHEY and CDR2 as SMNVEV (reference sequence). The CDR3 length is 14 residues. The trim removed 3 bases at V and 7 bases at J, leaving 5 bases unmatched. CDR3 sequence (DNA): TGTGCCAGCAGTTTGCTCGGGACAGGGGCTGGCTACACCTTC. Translated, it gives CASSLLGTGAGYTF.

The chain combines TRBV27 with TRBJ2-7, with no clear D. V was shortened by 3 bases and J by 3 bases, with 12 bases between the two germline ends. This CDR3 comprises 14 residues. Germline V gene sequence: CDR1 MNHEY, CDR2 SMNVEV (reference sequence). The CDR3 DNA sequence: TGTGCCAGCAGTTTCGTGGGGAAATTCTACGAGCAGTACTTC. Translating gives CASSFVGKFYEQYF.

The V call is TRBV9, the J call TRBJ2-7; D unclear. CDR3 size: 15 residues. Germline CDR1 reads SGDLS; CDR2 reads YYNGEE. V lost 4 bases and J 0 bases, leaving 14 bases between the germline ends. This chain's CDR3 is CASSPGLDLSYEQYF. Written as DNA, the CDR3 is TGTGCCAGCAGCCCCGGCCTAGACCTCTCCTACGAGCAGTACTTC. Combining the CDR3 with reference TRBV9 and TRBJ2-7 gives the whole variable domain DSGVTQTPKHLITATGQRVTLRCSPRSGDLSVYWYQQSLDQGLQFLIQYYNGEERAKGNILERFSAQQFPDLHSELNLSSLELGDSALYFCASSPGLDLSYEQYFGPGTRLTVT.